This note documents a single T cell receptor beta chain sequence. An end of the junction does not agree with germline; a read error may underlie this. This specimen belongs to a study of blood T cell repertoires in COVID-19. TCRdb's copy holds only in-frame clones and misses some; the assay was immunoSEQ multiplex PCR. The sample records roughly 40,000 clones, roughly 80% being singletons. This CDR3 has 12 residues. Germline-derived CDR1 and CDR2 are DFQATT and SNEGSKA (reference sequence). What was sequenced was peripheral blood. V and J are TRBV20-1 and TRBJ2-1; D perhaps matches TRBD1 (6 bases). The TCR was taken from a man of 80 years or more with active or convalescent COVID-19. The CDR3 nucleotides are TGCTGTGCTAGTTGGGGGCCCAATGAGCAGTTCTTC. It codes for CCASWGPNEQFF.